Presented here are 21 T cell receptor beta chains from one specimen sequenced in a study of response to subunit inactivated influenza vaccine. TCRdb used MiXCR to reprocess the RT-PCR reads, holding one entry per CDR3 protein. This table holds about 520,000 distinct CDR3 sequences, about 25% found once. The input for sequencing was CD4+ T cells sorted from PBMCs, taken around 5 days after vaccination. The source is a man aged 50 to 59 who received an inactivated influenza vaccine.

The V gene is TRBV29-1, the J gene TRBJ2-5; D tentatively reads TRBD1 or TRBD2 (5 bases each). In germline, CDR1 is SQVTM, CDR2 ANQGSEA. V was cut by 7 bases and J by 4 bases, with 22 bases left in between. CDR3 size: 15 residues. CDR3 region: CSADTDGGRGETQYF. The CDR3 nucleotides read TGCAGCGCCGACACGGATGGGGGACGCGGAGAGACCCAGTACTTC. Full variable domain (rest looked up from reference TRBV29-1 and TRBJ2-5): SAVISQKPSRDICQRGTSLTIQCQVDSQVTMMFWYRQQPGQSLTLIATANQGSEATYESGFVIDKFPISRPNLTFSTLTVSNMSPEDSSIYLCSADTDGGRGETQYFGPGTRLLVL.

The V and J genes are TRBV7-2 and TRBJ2-7; tentative D call: TRBD1 (6 bases). V lost 3 bases and J 0 bases, leaving 9 bases between the germline ends. This CDR3 region has 14 residues. In germline, CDR1 is SGHTA, CDR2 FQGNSA. This CDR3 is CASSFGGHSYEQYF. DNA of the CDR3: TGTGCCAGCAGCTTTGGGGGACACTCCTACGAGCAGTACTTC.

At least ten counts were recorded for this clonotype. CDR3 sequence (DNA): TGTGCCAGCTCACCATCCTCATCCTCTGGAAACACCATATATTTT. Its protein is CASSPSSSSGNTIYF. The V and J genes are TRBV18 and TRBJ1-3; D unresolved. V dropped 2 bases and J dropped 0 bases, with 8 bases sitting between them. The CDR3 sequence is 15 residues long. In germline, CDR1 is KGHSH, CDR2 LQKENI.

The chain has TRBV12-3 or TRBV12-4 and TRBJ2-7, with D possibly TRBD1 on 6 matching bases. The CDR3 is 14 residues long. V was pared by 6 bases and J by 4 bases, with 16 bases between. CDR3 nucleotides: TGTGCCAGCAGGGGGCTGCAGGGGCGTTACGAGCAGTACTTC. Protein product: CASRGLQGRYEQYF.

This clonotype has only a few counts. The rearrangement uses TRBV4-2 and TRBJ2-7, with TRBD2 identical over 7 bases. CDR3 length: 16 amino acids. J was trimmed by 0 bases and V by 4 bases; bases with no gene match: 9. Germline assignment: CDR1 LGHNA and CDR2 YNFKEQ. The CDR3 region is CASSPQLADSSYEQYF. CDR3 coding DNA: TGTGCCAGCAGCCCCCAGCTAGCGGATTCCTCCTACGAGCAGTACTTC.

V gene TRBV4-1 combines with J gene TRBJ2-2, with D perhaps matching TRBD1 or TRBD2 (5 bases each). The CDR3 spans 15 residues. V lost 4 bases to trimming and J lost 4 bases, with 13 bases between them. The germline V gene encodes CDR1 MGHRA and CDR2 YSYEKL. This chain's CDR3 is CASSPGAVITGELFF. CDR3 nucleotide sequence: TGCGCCAGCAGCCCCGGGGCGGTAATCACCGGGGAGCTGTTTTTT.

This clonotype was seen a few times. The V and J genes are TRBV29-1 and TRBJ1-1; D remains unclear. This CDR3 is built from 14 residues. V was cut by 4 bases and J by 3 bases, with 15 bases left in between. Germline V gene lookup returns CDR1 SQVTM and CDR2 ANQGSEA. In DNA form, the CDR3 reads TGCAGCGTTGTGCCCACAGTGGTTGACACTGAAGCTTTCTTT. Its translation: CSVVPTVVDTEAFF.

The chain employs TRBV7-6 and TRBJ2-1, with D possibly matching TRBD2 (5 bases). V lost 5 bases and J lost 8, with 22 bases in between. Germline V gene sequence: CDR1 SGHVS, CDR2 FNYEAQ. The CDR3 totals 16 residues. CDR3 sequence (DNA): TGTGCCAGCAGCAGCCAGAAAGAGGGTTTCGGGCATGAGCAGTTCTTC. It codes for CASSSQKEGFGHEQFF.

This clonotype has more than one count but fewer than ten. V gene TRBV4-2 combines with J gene TRBJ2-7, with 8 bases that match TRBD2. The CDR3 runs to 14 residues. V dropped 0 bases and J dropped 4; count of bases not matched to a gene: 2. Per germline, CDR1 LGHNA and CDR2 YNFKEQ. The CDR3 loop is CASSQELAGYEQYF. In nucleotides, the CDR3 is TGTGCCAGCAGCCAAGAGCTAGCGGGTTACGAGCAGTACTTC.

Only a few counts were recorded for this clonotype. The chain links TRBV12-3 or TRBV12-4 to TRBJ1-2; 10 bases match TRBD1. The V gene end was trimmed by 5 bases and the J gene end by 12 bases; junction bases not matched to a gene: 6. The CDR3 extends over 12 amino acids. This chain's CDR3 is CASSLGQGRDTF. The CDR3 nucleotides read TGTGCCAGCAGTCTGGGACAGGGGAGAGACACCTTC.

This clonotype was seen more than once but under ten times. The rearrangement joins TRBV12-3 or TRBV12-4 to TRBJ2-5; 7 positions agree with TRBD1. With 6 bases clipped from V and 1 base from J, the junction kept 5 bases outside the gene matches. The CDR3 spans 14 residues. CDR3 nucleotides: TGTGCCAGCAGCAAGACAGGGACCCAAGAGACCCAGTACTTC. Amino acids: CASSKTGTQETQYF.

The J gene is TRBJ2-1, the V gene TRBV29-1; 7 bases align to TRBD2. This CDR3 contains 13 residues. Germline V gene lookup returns CDR1 SQVTM and CDR2 ANQGSEA. V gave up 6 bases and J gave up 13 bases; unmatched junction bases: 15. This chain's CDR3 is CSVSSGSGSIQFF. CDR3 sequence (DNA): TGCAGCGTGTCGTCGGGTAGCGGGTCTATTCAGTTCTTC.

The J gene is TRBJ2-7, the V gene TRBV9; TRBD2 matches at 7 bases. This CDR3 is built from 13 residues. Germline V gene lookup returns CDR1 SGDLS and CDR2 YYNGEE. Trimming removed 4 bases from V and 2 bases from J; junction bases left unmatched: 3. The CDR3, as DNA: TGTGCCAGCAGCCAGGGACTAACCTACGAGCAGTACTTC. Protein sequence: CASSQGLTYEQYF.

This clonotype was observed a handful of times. V is TRBV5-1 and J is TRBJ2-2; 11 bases agree with TRBD2. Trimming took 1 base from V and 5 from J; bases not matched to a gene: 10. CDR1 is SGHRS, CDR2 YFSETQ, per germline. This CDR3 contains 18 residues. CDR3 region: CASSLTKGLAGWTGELFF. Here the CDR3 DNA reads TGCGCCAGCAGCTTGACAAAAGGACTAGCGGGCTGGACCGGGGAGCTGTTTTTT.

This clonotype appeared a few times. V gene TRBV7-8 combines with J gene TRBJ2-1; D gene uncertain. From germline, CDR1 is SGHVS and CDR2 FQNEAQ. The CDR3 is made up of 13 amino acids. V lost 1 base, J lost 6 bases, and 7 bases lay in between. Here the CDR3 DNA reads TGTGCCAGCAGCTTAGAACCGAGCAATGAGCAGTTCTTC. Translation: CASSLEPSNEQFF. Drawing the rest from reference TRBV7-8 and TRBJ2-1, the complete variable domain is GAGVSQSPRYKVAKRGQDVALRCDPISGHVSLFWYQQALGQGPEFLTYFQNEAQLDKSGLPSDRFFAERPEGSVSTLKIQRTQQEDSAVYLCASSLEPSNEQFFGPGTRLTVL.

This clonotype was found a few times. The rearrangement uses TRBV4-3 and TRBJ2-7; 8 positions agree with TRBD2. The junction had 8 bases not matched to a gene; V was cut back by 1 base and J by 3 bases. The V gene's germline CDR1 is LGHNA and CDR2 YSLEER. The CDR3 is made up of 16 amino acids. CDR3 in amino acids: CASSQAGGKGIYEQYF. The DNA of the CDR3 is TGCGCCAGCAGCCAAGCGGGGGGGAAAGGGATCTACGAGCAGTACTTC.

The genes are TRBV6-2 or TRBV6-3 and TRBJ1-5, with 7 bases matching TRBD1. The V segment lost 8 bases and the J segment 2 bases; nucleotides outside the gene matches: 0. The CDR3 sequence is 12 residues long. Germline CDR1 MNHEY, CDR2 SVGEGT. The DNA of the CDR3 is TGTGCCAGCGGACAGGGCAATCAGCCCCAGCATTTT. Its translation is CASGQGNQPQHF.

The rearrangement joins TRBV7-2 to TRBJ2-3; D might be TRBD1 or TRBD2, each matching 5 bases. The CDR3 covers 16 residues. Trimming shortened V by 1 base and J by 8 bases, and 19 bases separated the two germline ends. CDR1 and CDR2 (germline): SGHTA, FQGNSA. CDR3 residues: CASSLVGGPRFGTQYF. As DNA, the CDR3 is TGTGCCAGCAGCTTAGTTGGGGGTCCCAGATTCGGTACGCAGTATTTT.

V gene TRBV5-1 combines with J gene TRBJ1-4; 9 positions agree with TRBD1. Unmatched junction bases numbered 11, after V lost 1 base and J lost 7 bases. Germline assignment: CDR1 SGHRS and CDR2 YFSETQ. This CDR3 has 17 amino acids. The chain's CDR3 is CASSLTRPGQGGEKLFF. The CDR3 region has the DNA TGCGCCAGCAGCTTGACAAGACCGGGACAGGGAGGTGAAAAACTGTTTTTT.

The CDR3 nucleotides are TGCAGTGCTAGGGCAGCAGTGGCGGGAGCAGTTGAGCAGTTCTTC. Amino acids: CSARAAVAGAVEQFF. This chain connects TRBV20-1 to TRBJ2-1; TRBD2 matches 7 bases. The CDR3 is 15 amino acids. Germline trimming cut 3 bases from V and 9 bases from J; bases unmatched to any gene: 14. Germline CDR1 DFQATT, CDR2 SNEGSKA (reference sequence).

There are a few counts of this clonotype. V usage is TRBV12-3 or TRBV12-4 and J usage is TRBJ2-6; 9 nucleotides align to TRBD1. Unmatched junction bases numbered 8, after V lost 6 bases and J lost 2 bases. CDR3 length: 17 amino acids. CDR3 nucleotide sequence: TGTGCCAGCAGCCCGGACAGGGGTAAGCCTGGGGCCAACGTCCTGACTTTC. It encodes CASSPDRGKPGANVLTF.